A single sample gave rise to the 13 T cell receptor beta chains below, sequenced in a study of cytomegalovirus exposure and HLA in healthy donors (dated by TCRdb to about 2017). Libraries were prepared through the immunoSEQ multiplex PCR assay. A mixture of 60 forward primers for TCR Vbeta segments and 13 reverse primers for TCR Jbeta segments was used in the multiplex PCR. TCRdb carries this immuneACCESS record with in-frame sequences only. Its versions omit some clonotypes, under half of them owing to an unresolved V gene in the studies checked, with the rest unexplained. For this sample there are around 160,000 clones; approximately 83% appear just once. Clones ranked in the top ten supply about a tenth of the sample. The sample consisted of PBMCs. These receptors all stem from a young man in good health and CMV-seropositive.

J is TRBJ2-7 and V is TRBV7-2, with 12 positions matching TRBD2. Trimming took 4 bases from V and 6 from J; bases not matched to a gene: 7. The CDR3 has 15 amino acids. Germline-derived CDR1 and CDR2 are SGHTA and FQGNSA. The CDR3 sequence: CASSSSGGAWAEQYF. Written as DNA, the CDR3 is TGTGCCAGCAGCTCTAGCGGGGGGGCCTGGGCCGAGCAGTACTTC.

The chain carries TRBV14 and TRBJ2-7; 8 bases line up with TRBD1. Germline lookup yields CDR1 SGHDN and CDR2 FVKESK. The CDR3 is made up of 17 amino acids. The junction had 10 bases not matched to a gene; V was cut back by 0 bases and J by 3 bases. This CDR3 is CASSQDSGPGGNYEQYF. In DNA form, the CDR3 reads TGTGCCAGCAGCCAAGATTCGGGACCAGGGGGCAACTACGAGCAGTACTTC. The full variable domain, with the rest looked up from reference TRBV14 and TRBJ2-7, is EAGVTQFPSHSVIEKGQTVTLRCDPISGHDNLYWYRRVMGKEIKFLLHFVKESKQDESGMPNNRFLAERTGGTYSTLKVQPAELEDSGVYFCASSQDSGPGGNYEQYFGPGTRLTVT.

The V gene is TRBV2, the J gene TRBJ2-4; TRBD1 matches 12 bases. V was pared by 6 bases and J by 8 bases, with 8 bases of the junction left unmatched. There are 15 residues in the CDR3. CDR1 and CDR2 (germline): SNHLY, FYNNEI. CDR3 residues: CASSLGTGGRDIQYF. CDR3 nucleotide sequence: TGTGCCAGCAGCCTCGGGACAGGGGGCCGGGACATTCAGTACTTC.

The chain links TRBV9 to TRBJ2-3; TRBD2 is a possible D gene (6 bases). The germline gives CDR1 SGDLS, CDR2 YYNGEE. V was pared by 0 bases and J by 6 bases, with 20 bases between. The CDR3 is 17 residues long. CDR3 sequence: CASSVEAWAGPADTQYF. CDR3 sequence (DNA): TGTGCCAGCAGCGTAGAGGCGTGGGCGGGGCCCGCGGATACGCAGTATTTT.

The V call is TRBV4-2, the J call TRBJ2-3, with D tentatively TRBD1 (5 bases). Germline V gene data show CDR1 as LGHNA and CDR2 as YNFKEQ. Trimming shortened V by 2 bases and J by 4 bases, and 7 bases separated the two germline ends. The CDR3 is made up of 13 amino acids. The DNA of the CDR3 is TGTGCCAGCAGCCAAACCAGGGCAGATACGCAGTATTTT. Protein sequence: CASSQTRADTQYF.

The chain uses TRBV4-3 and TRBJ2-7; D is undetermined. The V and J ends lost 0 bases and 3 bases respectively, with 15 bases between them. Germline V gene sequence: CDR1 LGHNA, CDR2 YSLEER. This CDR3 has 16 residues. CDR3 sequence reads: CASSQDVGLALYEQYF. DNA of the CDR3: TGCGCCAGCAGCCAAGACGTCGGGTTAGCTCTCTACGAGCAGTACTTC.

The V and J genes are TRBV30 and TRBJ2-5; D might be TRBD2 (6 bases). The CDR3 loop spans 13 amino acids. Germline V gene data show CDR1 as GTSNPN and CDR2 as SVGIG (reference sequence). The V gene lost 1 base and the J gene lost 5 bases, with 11 bases spanning the gap. The CDR3 DNA reads TGTGCCTGGAGTGGGACTACCATGGAGACCCAGTACTTC. It encodes CAWSGTTMETQYF.

This clone occurred a few times. The V gene is TRBV6-5, the J gene TRBJ1-4; 10 positions agree with TRBD1. The CDR3 spans 14 residues. Germline CDR1 is MNHEY and CDR2 is SVGAGI. V shed 5 bases, J shed 8 bases, and the junction held 5 bases outside the gene matches. CDR3 residues: CASSIDRGREKLFF. The CDR3 nucleotides read TGTGCCAGCAGTATTGACAGGGGGCGGGAAAAACTGTTTTTT.

The rearrangement uses TRBV11-1 and TRBJ1-4; the D gene is possibly TRBD1 (6 bases). CDR1 and CDR2 from the germline V gene are SGHAT and FQDESV (reference sequence). Trimming removed 8 bases at V and 10 bases at J, with 20 bases between. The CDR3 has 14 residues. This CDR3 is CASETGQQAGKLFF. The CDR3 region has the DNA TGTGCCAGCGAGACCGGACAGCAGGCGGGAAAACTGTTTTTT. The full variable domain, with the rest looked up from reference TRBV11-1 and TRBJ1-4, is EAEVAQSPRYKITEKSQAVAFWCDPISGHATLYWYRQILGQGPELLVQFQDESVVDDSQLPKDRFSAERLKGVDSTLKIQPAELGDSAMYLCASETGQQAGKLFFGSGTQLSVL.

The table lists this clone with a few counts. This chain uses TRBV6-1 with TRBJ2-3; TRBD1 agrees at 8 bases. The trim removed 10 bases at V and 4 bases at J, leaving 13 bases unmatched. There are 15 residues in the CDR3. Germline CDR1 reads MNHNS; CDR2 reads SASEGT. This chain's CDR3 is CATHPQGAGADTQYF. The CDR3 DNA reads TGTGCCACGCACCCCCAGGGGGCCGGAGCAGATACGCAGTATTTT.

V gene TRBV7-9 combines with J gene TRBJ2-7; possibly TRBD1 for D (7 bases). The germline V gene has CDR1 SEHNR and CDR2 FQNEAQ (reference sequence). Trimming pared 7 bases from V and 0 bases from J, leaving 16 bases between. CDR3 length equals 15 residues. The CDR3 sequence: CASIPAGQSSYEQYF. Here the CDR3 DNA reads TGTGCCAGCATTCCCGCGGGACAGAGCTCCTACGAGCAGTACTTC.

This chain connects TRBV14 to TRBJ1-5; 9 bases line up with TRBD1. Germline V gene data show CDR1 as SGHDN and CDR2 as FVKESK. Germline trimming cut 1 base from V and 3 bases from J; bases unmatched to any gene: 10. The CDR3 is 18 amino acids. The CDR3 DNA is TGTGCCAGCAGCCAAGCCCAAAACAGGGGGCACCCCAATCAGCCCCAGCATTTT. Protein: CASSQAQNRGHPNQPQHF. Full variable domain (outside the CDR3, taken from reference TRBV14 and TRBJ1-5): EAGVTQFPSHSVIEKGQTVTLRCDPISGHDNLYWYRRVMGKEIKFLLHFVKESKQDESGMPNNRFLAERTGGTYSTLKVQPAELEDSGVYFCASSQAQNRGHPNQPQHFGDGTRLSIL.

The chain links TRBV28 to TRBJ1-5; 12 nucleotides agree with TRBD1. The CDR3 totals 18 residues. V lost 4 bases, J lost 0 bases, and 7 bases stayed unmatched. Germline V lookup: CDR1 MDHEN, CDR2 SYDVKM. In DNA, the CDR3 is TGTGCCAGCAGTTATCCGGGACAGGGGGCGGGTAGCAATCAGCCCCAGCATTTT. Translation gives CASSYPGQGAGSNQPQHF.